This T cell receptor beta chain was documented in a study of early T cells in non-severe SARS-CoV-2 infection. In its sample, this clonotype was seen a few times. Its antigen is still unknown. Study observations and caveats: Matching results from VDJdb favored anti-spike CD8 responses, leaving private and CD4 specificities undetected.

TCRdb passed the 5' RACE reads through MiXCR, listing each CDR3 protein once. The top ten clones hold 1.3% to 1.5% of a sample with approximately 57,000 distinct CDR3 sequences, approximately 13% of them seen once. The sample comprised whole blood. The receptor comes from an adult who was a healthcare worker with PCR-confirmed SARS-CoV-2 infection or an uninfected control (not recorded which).

Here the CDR3 DNA reads TGTGCCTGGAAGGACAGGACATTCCAAATGAACACTGAAGCTTTCTTT. Translation: CAWKDRTFQMNTEAFF. V gene TRBV30 combines with J gene TRBJ1-1; TRBD1 matches at 7 bases. CDR1 and CDR2 (germline): GTSNPN, SVGIG (reference sequence). CDR3 length: 16 residues. V shed 4 bases and J 0 bases; nucleotides not matched to a gene: 11.